This T cell receptor (beta chain) came from a study of cytomegalovirus exposure and HLA in healthy donors. Study results and limitations: Cytomegalovirus association was listed for about 160 TCR beta chains.

PCR employed 60 Vbeta and 13 Jbeta primers. This table comes from immunoSEQ multiplex PCR, and its TCRdb copy is limited to in-frame clones, with some not included. The sample has approximately 220,000 clones; about 83% are singletons. The CDR3 loop spans 14 amino acids. Trimming left V 2 bases short and J 7 bases short, with 12 bases between. The germline CDR1 and CDR2 sequences are MNHNS and SASEGT. Details on this clone: The antigen is not known.

The receptor was isolated from a man aged 35 to 55 in good health and CMV-seronegative. The sequenced sample consisted of PBMCs. This chain uses TRBV6-1 with TRBJ1-5, with a weak D call TRBD1 (5 bases). In DNA form, the CDR3 reads TGTGCCAGCAGTGAATGGGGGGTGGGACAGCCCCAGCATTTT. It yields the protein CASSEWGVGQPQHF.